The rows below give T cell receptor beta chains drawn from one sample of a study of T cell repertoires in cytomegalovirus infection. A single record per CDR3 protein comes from TCRdb applying MiXCR to the reads. Seen here are under 70,000 distinct CDR3 sequences, around 30% observed once, and the top ten hold 55% to 75%. These receptors' targets are unknown. Sequencing was performed on PBMCs, sequenced either directly or after in vitro stimulation (not recorded which). The receptors derive from a human donor in good health (CMV status not recorded). Some clones in this sample may be carry-over from other donors' samples. Each CDR3 is given with its conserved first and last residue.

CDR3 length | V gene | CDR3 protein
15 | TRBV19 | CASKYGAGEGQPQHF
20 | TRBV6-6 | CASSLGAGTGVRSYNSPLHF
13 | TRBV20-1 | CSATHGMSYEQYF
14 | TRBV19 | CASTRRTSSDEQFF
13 | TRBV7-2 | CASSLTREETQYF
15 | TRBV7-9 | CASSTLDLGGHEQYF
14 | TRBV7-2 | CASSVTATNEKLFF
10 | TRBV29-1 | CSAVNTEAFF
17 | TRBV5-8 | CASSFSDRVRGSYEQYF
13 | TRBV19 | CARQGQGGTEAFF
16 | TRBV5-5 | CASSLDEGGTSNEQFF
16 | TRBV4-1 | CASSQVLGKNVETQYF
17 | TRBV19 | CASSIAHRIATSEKLFF
16 | TRBV11-2 | CASSWNIGGPTDTQYF
15 | TRBV7-2 | CASSLASGGYNEQFF
16 | TRBV7-8 | CASSLAARGRNQPQHF